The rows below give T cell receptor beta chains drawn from one sample of a study of cytomegalovirus exposure and HLA in healthy donors. Clones were read by immunoSEQ multiplex PCR, and TCRdb kept only the in-frame ones, dropping some. The sample records some 170,000 clones, around nine tenths being singletons. Sequencing was performed on PBMCs. The receptors originated from a man aged 18 to 30 in good health and CMV-seropositive. Both conserved end residues are part of each CDR3. The order of the fields is CDR3 protein, CDR3 DNA, V gene, D gene, clone size, J gene. The D gene is left open where the match is weak. Only part of the rows carry a size: once, few, many, or a class if the clone is expanded.

cdr3_aa: CASSLVAGAYNEQFF; cdr3_nt: TGTGCCAGCAGCTTAGTGGCGGGAGCCTACAATGAGCAGTTCTTC; v_call: TRBV11-3; d_call: TRBD2; clone_size: once; j_call: TRBJ2-1
cdr3_aa: CASSMGQKYEQYF; cdr3_nt: TGTGCCAGTAGTATGGGACAGAAATACGAGCAGTACTTC; v_call: TRBV19; d_call: TRBD1; clone_size: .; j_call: TRBJ2-7
cdr3_aa: CASSAGLSTDTQYF; cdr3_nt: TGTGCCAGCAGTGCGGGACTTTCCACAGATACGCAGTATTTT; v_call: TRBV28; d_call: .; clone_size: .; j_call: TRBJ2-3
cdr3_aa: CASSLGTGNTEAFF; cdr3_nt: TGTGCCAGCAGCTTAGGGACAGGGAACACTGAAGCTTTCTTT; v_call: TRBV7-2; d_call: TRBD1; clone_size: once; j_call: TRBJ1-1
cdr3_aa: CASSLVATGTYEQYF; cdr3_nt: TGTGCCAGCAGCTTGGTCGCTACAGGGACCTACGAGCAGTACTTC; v_call: TRBV5-8; d_call: .; clone_size: .; j_call: TRBJ2-7
cdr3_aa: CASSSTGQGLHEQFF; cdr3_nt: TGTGCCAGCAGCTCAACGGGACAGGGGTTGCATGAGCAGTTCTTC; v_call: TRBV7-6; d_call: TRBD1; clone_size: .; j_call: TRBJ2-1
cdr3_aa: CASSPRAANTEAFF; cdr3_nt: TGTGCCAGCTCACCGCGGGCTGCGAACACTGAAGCTTTCTTT; v_call: TRBV18; d_call: .; clone_size: .; j_call: TRBJ1-1
cdr3_aa: CASSLGTGPYEQYF; cdr3_nt: TGTGCCAGTAGTTTGGGGACAGGGCCCTACGAGCAGTACTTC; v_call: TRBV19; d_call: TRBD1; clone_size: .; j_call: TRBJ2-7
cdr3_aa: CSVGSAGGPTDTQYF; cdr3_nt: TGCAGCGTTGGATCGGCGGGAGGGCCAACAGATACGCAGTATTTT; v_call: TRBV29-1; d_call: TRBD2; clone_size: .; j_call: TRBJ2-3
cdr3_aa: CASSLGGGGGEQYF; cdr3_nt: TGTGCCAGCAGCTTAGGCGGGGGGGGCGGCGAGCAGTACTTC; v_call: TRBV13; d_call: TRBD2; clone_size: .; j_call: TRBJ2-7
cdr3_aa: CSVVPSGITDTQYF; cdr3_nt: TGCAGCGTTGTCCCTAGCGGGATAACAGATACGCAGTATTTT; v_call: TRBV29-1; d_call: TRBD2; clone_size: .; j_call: TRBJ2-3
cdr3_aa: CASSIPGTDTYEQYF; cdr3_nt: TGTGCCAGTAGTATCCCCGGGACTGACACCTACGAGCAGTACTTC; v_call: TRBV19; d_call: .; clone_size: .; j_call: TRBJ2-7
cdr3_aa: CASSPDSYSYEQYF; cdr3_nt: TGTGCCAGCAGCCCGGACTCTTACTCCTACGAGCAGTACTTC; v_call: TRBV6-4; d_call: .; clone_size: .; j_call: TRBJ2-7
cdr3_aa: CASSSGGWSYEQYF; cdr3_nt: TGCGCCAGCAGCTCCGGCGGATGGTCCTACGAGCAGTACTTC; v_call: TRBV5-1; d_call: .; clone_size: .; j_call: TRBJ2-7
cdr3_aa: CASSHLNMGFRDSESYTF; cdr3_nt: TGCGCCAGCAGCCACCTCAATATGGGATTCCGGGACTCCGAGAGCTACACCTTC; v_call: TRBV4-1; d_call: .; clone_size: .; j_call: TRBJ1-2
cdr3_aa: CASRGSGRGYDEQFF; cdr3_nt: TGTGCCAGCAGAGGATCCGGCCGCGGGTATGATGAGCAGTTCTTC; v_call: TRBV2; d_call: .; clone_size: .; j_call: TRBJ2-1
cdr3_aa: CASSLIGTKTSGFSYEQYF; cdr3_nt: TGTGCCAGCAGCTTAATAGGGACCAAGACTAGCGGGTTCTCCTACGAGCAGTACTTC; v_call: TRBV7-8; d_call: TRBD2; clone_size: .; j_call: TRBJ2-7
cdr3_aa: CASSLASSTDTQYF; cdr3_nt: TGCGCCAGCAGCTTGGCCTCTAGCACAGATACGCAGTATTTT; v_call: TRBV5-1; d_call: .; clone_size: .; j_call: TRBJ2-3
cdr3_aa: CATQLEANYGYTF; cdr3_nt: TGTGCCACCCAGCTTGAGGCCAACTATGGCTACACCTTC; v_call: TRBV28; d_call: .; clone_size: .; j_call: TRBJ1-2
cdr3_aa: CASSFRTSGSSYNEQFF; cdr3_nt: TGTGCCAGCAGCTTTCGGACTAGCGGGAGCTCCTACAATGAGCAGTTCTTC; v_call: TRBV11-2; d_call: TRBD2; clone_size: once; j_call: TRBJ2-1
cdr3_aa: CASSSDLPSSYEQYF; cdr3_nt: TGTGCCAGCAGCTCAGACTTACCGAGCTCCTACGAGCAGTACTTC; v_call: TRBV5-6; d_call: .; clone_size: .; j_call: TRBJ2-7
cdr3_aa: CASILAGGYGYTF; cdr3_nt: TGTGCCAGCATCCTAGCAGGCGGCTATGGCTACACCTTC; v_call: TRBV28; d_call: .; clone_size: .; j_call: TRBJ1-2
cdr3_aa: CASLIGTVERTQYF; cdr3_nt: TGTGCCAGCCTGATCGGGACAGTAGAACGAACGCAGTATTTT; v_call: TRBV2; d_call: TRBD1; clone_size: .; j_call: TRBJ2-3
cdr3_aa: CASTIPGQGAENTEAFF; cdr3_nt: TGTGCCAGTACTATACCGGGACAGGGGGCCGAGAACACTGAAGCTTTCTTT; v_call: TRBV19; d_call: TRBD1; clone_size: once; j_call: TRBJ1-1
cdr3_aa: CASRKAGYYEQYF; cdr3_nt: TGTGCCAGCAGAAAAGCAGGGTACTACGAGCAGTACTTC; v_call: TRBV6-1; d_call: .; clone_size: once; j_call: TRBJ2-7
cdr3_aa: CASSEGDRAYEQYF; cdr3_nt: TGCGCCAGCAGTGAAGGGGACAGAGCCTACGAGCAGTACTTC; v_call: TRBV10-1; d_call: TRBD1; clone_size: .; j_call: TRBJ2-7
cdr3_aa: CASSLATSGRAHEQFF; cdr3_nt: TGTGCCAGCAGCTTAGCCACTAGCGGGAGGGCGCATGAGCAGTTCTTC; v_call: TRBV7-9; d_call: TRBD2; clone_size: once; j_call: TRBJ2-1
cdr3_aa: CASSQGQRPSRYTF; cdr3_nt: TGTGCCAGCAGCCAAGGACAGCGACCCTCTCGCTACACCTTC; v_call: TRBV5-8; d_call: .; clone_size: .; j_call: TRBJ1-2
cdr3_aa: CASRVDSANTGELFF; cdr3_nt: TGTGCCAGCAGAGTGGACAGTGCGAACACCGGGGAGCTGTTTTTT; v_call: TRBV5-4; d_call: .; clone_size: .; j_call: TRBJ2-2